One T cell receptor beta chain is described in this entry. The data stem from a study of blood T cell repertoires in COVID-19. As for the study in general: COVID-19 samples from acute and convalescent phases originated in the United States, Italy and Spain. In each case, the material was cDNA or gDNA derived from T cells, B-cell-depleted T cells, or PBMCs.

V lost 6 bases to trimming and J lost 7 bases; unmatched junction nucleotides: 6. CDR1 MNHEY and CDR2 SVGAGI come from the germline V gene. CDR3 size: 14 residues. The authors' processing: Nucleated cell counts were estimated from reference gene primer amplification. Method: immunoSEQ multiplex PCR; TCRdb's copy keeps in-frame clones and lacks some. Clone size and V and J calls were adopted from that table, with D and trimming inferred from the DNA. Found here are around 270,000 clones, roughly 89% of them singletons; the top ten hold over 1.5%. The sequence was obtained from a woman in her thirties or forties who had recovered from COVID-19. The chain recombines TRBV6-5 with TRBJ1-4; TRBD1 matches at 9 bases. The sequencing sample was made of peripheral blood. The chain's CDR3 is CASRTGGRSEKLFF. DNA for the CDR3: TGTGCCAGCAGAACAGGGGGCAGGAGTGAAAAACTGTTTTTT.